The clone carrying this T cell receptor beta chain was picked up a small number of times. The target antigen is unknown. This sample is part of a study of beta chain features in type 1 diabetes. Whole-study findings and limits: All four CD4+ subsets of Type 1 diabetes patients contained TCRB CDR3s that were moderately but significantly shorter.

cDNA synthesis used the whole RNA isolate, giving expressed TCRB sequences. Only in-frame clones appear in the TCRdb table, and some are missing; sequencing was by immunoSEQ multiplex PCR. The data contain some 120,000 clones, 17% of them singletons. The specimen sequenced was central memory CD4+ T cells from blood. This sequence originates from a man aged 18 to 35 with type 1 diabetes.

In nucleotides, the CDR3 is TGCGCCAGCAGCCAAACAGTACCTGAGAGAGCTTTCTTT. Translated, it gives CASSQTVPERAFF. This rearrangement joins TRBV4-1 to TRBJ1-1; D uncertain. From germline, CDR1 is MGHRA and CDR2 YSYEKL. The germline V and J ends were trimmed by 2 bases and 10 bases, with 14 bases remaining between them. CDR3 length: 13 amino acids.